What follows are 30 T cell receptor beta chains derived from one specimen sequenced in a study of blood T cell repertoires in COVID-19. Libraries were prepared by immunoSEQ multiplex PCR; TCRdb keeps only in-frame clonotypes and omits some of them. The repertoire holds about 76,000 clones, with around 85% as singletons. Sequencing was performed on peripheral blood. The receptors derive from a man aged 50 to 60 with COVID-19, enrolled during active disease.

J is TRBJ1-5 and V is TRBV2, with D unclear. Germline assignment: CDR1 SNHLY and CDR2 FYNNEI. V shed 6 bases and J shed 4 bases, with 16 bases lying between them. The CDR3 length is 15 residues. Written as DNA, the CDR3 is TGTGCCAGCAGGGGAGAGGACCTCCCGAATCAGCCCCAGCATTTT. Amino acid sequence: CASRGEDLPNQPQHF.

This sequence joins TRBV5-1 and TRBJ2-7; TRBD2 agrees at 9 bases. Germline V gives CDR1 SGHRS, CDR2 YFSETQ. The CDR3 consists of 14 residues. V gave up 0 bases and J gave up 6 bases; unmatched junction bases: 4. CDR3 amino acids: CASSLGSGRGEQYF. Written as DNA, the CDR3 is TGCGCCAGCAGCTTGGGTAGCGGGAGAGGCGAGCAGTACTTC.

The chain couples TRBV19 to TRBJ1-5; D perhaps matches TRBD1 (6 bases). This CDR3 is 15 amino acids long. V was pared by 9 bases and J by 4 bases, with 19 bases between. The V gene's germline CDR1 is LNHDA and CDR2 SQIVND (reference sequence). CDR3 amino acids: CASKILDQGNQPQHF. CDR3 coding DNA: TGTGCCAGCAAGATTTTAGATCAGGGGAATCAGCCCCAGCATTTT.

CDR3 residues: CASSVGGLAGGPREQYF. The CDR3 DNA is TGTGCCAGCAGCGTAGGGGGACTAGCGGGAGGGCCTCGCGAGCAGTACTTC. This chain connects TRBV9 to TRBJ2-7, with 16 bases fitting TRBD2. The CDR3 is made up of 17 amino acids. Germline CDR1 SGDLS, CDR2 YYNGEE. V lost 0 bases and J lost 6; bases outside the gene matches: 6.

In nucleotides, the CDR3 is TGTGCCAGCAGCGCGACAGGAGACTCTGGAAACACCATATATTTT. Its protein is CASSATGDSGNTIYF. The rearrangement uses TRBV9 and TRBJ1-3, with a weak D call TRBD1 (6 bases). V lost 3 bases and J 0 bases, leaving 10 bases between the germline ends. This CDR3 is 15 amino acids long. Looked up from germline, CDR1 is SGDLS and CDR2 is YYNGEE.

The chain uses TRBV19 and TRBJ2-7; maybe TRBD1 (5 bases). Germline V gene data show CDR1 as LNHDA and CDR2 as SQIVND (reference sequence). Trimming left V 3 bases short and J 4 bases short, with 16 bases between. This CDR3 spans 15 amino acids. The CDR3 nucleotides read TGTGCCAGTAGTATCTCCGCAGGGTCGGTTTACGAGCAGTACTTC. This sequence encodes CASSISAGSVYEQYF.

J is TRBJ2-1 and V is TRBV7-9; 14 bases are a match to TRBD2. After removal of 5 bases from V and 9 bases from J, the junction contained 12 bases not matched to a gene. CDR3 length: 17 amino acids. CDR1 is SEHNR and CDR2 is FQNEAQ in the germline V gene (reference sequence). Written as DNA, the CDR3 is TGTGCCAGCAGCCCAATCTCCGGGACTAGCGGGAGAGGTGAGCAGTTCTTC. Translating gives CASSPISGTSGRGEQFF.

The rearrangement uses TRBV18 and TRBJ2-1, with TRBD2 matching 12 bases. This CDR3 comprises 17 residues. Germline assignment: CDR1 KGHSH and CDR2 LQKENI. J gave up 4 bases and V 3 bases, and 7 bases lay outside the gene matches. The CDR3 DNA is TGTGCCAGCTCACCGGGGACTAGCGGGCCGTATTACAATGAGCAGTTCTTC. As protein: CASSPGTSGPYYNEQFF.

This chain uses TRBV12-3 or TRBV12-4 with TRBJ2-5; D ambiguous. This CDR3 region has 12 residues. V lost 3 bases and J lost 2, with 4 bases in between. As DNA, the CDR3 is TGTGCCAGCAGTTTCTTTCAAGAGACCCAGTACTTC. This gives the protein CASSFFQETQYF.

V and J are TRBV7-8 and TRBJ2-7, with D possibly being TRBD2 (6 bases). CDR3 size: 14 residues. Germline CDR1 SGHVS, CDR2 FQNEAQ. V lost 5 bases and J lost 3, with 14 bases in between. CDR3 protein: CASSRGTRYYEQYF. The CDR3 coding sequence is TGTGCCAGCAGCCGCGGGACTCGGTACTACGAGCAGTACTTC.

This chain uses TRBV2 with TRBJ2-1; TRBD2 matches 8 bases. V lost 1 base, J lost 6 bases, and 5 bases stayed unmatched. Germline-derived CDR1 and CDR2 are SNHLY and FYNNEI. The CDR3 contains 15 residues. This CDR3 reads CASSEEGLAGNEQFF. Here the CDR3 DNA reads TGTGCCAGCAGTGAAGAGGGGCTAGCGGGCAATGAGCAGTTCTTC. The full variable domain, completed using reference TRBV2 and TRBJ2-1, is EPEVTQTPSHQVTQMGQEVILRCVPISNHLYFYWYRQILGQKVEFLVSFYNNEISEKSEIFDDQFSVERPDGSNFTLKIRSTKLEDSAMYFCASSEEGLAGNEQFFGPGTRLTVL.

The DNA for the CDR3 is TGTGCCAGCAGTGGAAACAGTGGCGGCAATCAGCCCCAGCATTTT. Its translation is CASSGNSGGNQPQHF. The V gene is TRBV28, the J gene TRBJ1-5; D unclear. V was cut by 5 bases and J by 2 bases, with 13 bases left in between. Germline-derived CDR1 and CDR2 are MDHEN and SYDVKM. The CDR3 runs 15 residues.

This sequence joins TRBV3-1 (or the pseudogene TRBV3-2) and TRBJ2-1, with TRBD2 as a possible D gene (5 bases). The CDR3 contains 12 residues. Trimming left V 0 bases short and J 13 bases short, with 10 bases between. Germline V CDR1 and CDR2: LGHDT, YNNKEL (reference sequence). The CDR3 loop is CASSQDFGKQFF. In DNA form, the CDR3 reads TGTGCCAGCAGCCAAGATTTCGGGAAACAGTTCTTC.

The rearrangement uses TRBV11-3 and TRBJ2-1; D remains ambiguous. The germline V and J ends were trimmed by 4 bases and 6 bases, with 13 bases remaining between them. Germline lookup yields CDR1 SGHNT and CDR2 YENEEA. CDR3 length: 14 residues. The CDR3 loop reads CASSSYKAVNEQFF. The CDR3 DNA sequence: TGTGCCAGCAGCTCGTACAAGGCGGTCAATGAGCAGTTCTTC.

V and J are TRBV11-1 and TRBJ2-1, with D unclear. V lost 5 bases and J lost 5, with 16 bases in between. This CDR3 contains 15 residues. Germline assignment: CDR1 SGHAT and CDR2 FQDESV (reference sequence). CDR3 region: CASSPGAARNNEQFF. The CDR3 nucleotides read TGTGCCAGCAGCCCGGGTGCAGCCCGGAACAATGAGCAGTTCTTC.

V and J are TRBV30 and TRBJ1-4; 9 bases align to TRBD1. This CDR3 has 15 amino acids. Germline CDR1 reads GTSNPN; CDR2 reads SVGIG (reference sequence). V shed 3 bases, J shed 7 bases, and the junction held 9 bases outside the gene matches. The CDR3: CAWRPWTGASEKLFF. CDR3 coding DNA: TGTGCCTGGAGACCATGGACAGGGGCGAGTGAAAAACTGTTTTTT.

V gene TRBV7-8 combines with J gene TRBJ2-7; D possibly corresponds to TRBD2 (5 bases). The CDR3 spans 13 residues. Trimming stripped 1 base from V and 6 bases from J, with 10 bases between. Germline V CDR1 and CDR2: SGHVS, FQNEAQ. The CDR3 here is CASSLVRGLEQYF. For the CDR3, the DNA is TGTGCCAGCAGCTTAGTCAGAGGGCTCGAGCAGTACTTC.

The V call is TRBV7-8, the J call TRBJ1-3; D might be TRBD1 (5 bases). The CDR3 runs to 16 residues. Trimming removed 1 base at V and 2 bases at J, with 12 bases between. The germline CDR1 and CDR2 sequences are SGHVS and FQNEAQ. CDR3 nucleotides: TGTGCCAGCAGCTTAGGGGGGGGGTTTACTGGAAACACCATATATTTT. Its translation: CASSLGGGFTGNTIYF.

Written as DNA, the CDR3 is TGTGCCAGCAGCTTAGGCGGGAAGACCCAGTACTTC. Protein product: CASSLGGKTQYF. The chain is built from TRBV11-1 and TRBJ2-5, with D possibly TRBD2 on 6 matching bases. Germline lookup yields CDR1 SGHAT and CDR2 FQDESV (reference sequence). Trimming pared 1 base from V and 6 bases from J, leaving 6 bases between. The CDR3 has 12 residues.

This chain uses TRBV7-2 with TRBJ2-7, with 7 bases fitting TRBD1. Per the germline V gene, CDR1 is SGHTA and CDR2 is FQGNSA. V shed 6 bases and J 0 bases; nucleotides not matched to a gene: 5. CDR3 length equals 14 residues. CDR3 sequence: CASSRAGGSYEQYF. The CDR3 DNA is TGTGCCAGCAGTAGGGCAGGGGGCTCCTACGAGCAGTACTTC.

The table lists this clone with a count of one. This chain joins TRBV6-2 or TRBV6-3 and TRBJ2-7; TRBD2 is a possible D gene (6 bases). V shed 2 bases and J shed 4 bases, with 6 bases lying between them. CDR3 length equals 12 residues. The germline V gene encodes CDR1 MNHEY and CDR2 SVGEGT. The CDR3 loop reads CASSYAGYEQYF. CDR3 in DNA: TGTGCCAGCAGTTACGCGGGGTACGAGCAGTACTTC.

The CDR3 DNA reads TGTGCCGCAACGGGGACAGTTAATGAAAAACTGTTTTTT. This translates into CAATGTVNEKLFF. This sequence joins TRBV6-5 and TRBJ1-4; 7 bases fit TRBD1. V lost 11 bases and J lost 4; bases outside the gene matches: 7. The germline V gene encodes CDR1 MNHEY and CDR2 SVGAGI. The CDR3 spans 13 residues.

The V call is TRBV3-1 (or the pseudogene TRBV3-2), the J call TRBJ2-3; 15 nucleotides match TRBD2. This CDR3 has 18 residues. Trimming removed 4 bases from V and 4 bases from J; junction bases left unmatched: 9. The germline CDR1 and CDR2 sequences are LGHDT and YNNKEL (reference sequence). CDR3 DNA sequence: TGTGCCAGCAGCCGAGGACTAGCGGGGGGGCCTCGGCCAGATACGCAGTATTTT. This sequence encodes CASSRGLAGGPRPDTQYF.

The CDR3 loop reads CAWRILNEVAGRYEQYF. DNA of the CDR3: TGTGCCTGGAGGATCCTTAATGAGGTGGCAGGGCGATACGAGCAGTACTTC. This rearrangement joins TRBV30 to TRBJ2-7; the D gene is possibly TRBD1 (5 bases). The CDR3 runs to 17 residues. Germline V gene sequence: CDR1 GTSNPN, CDR2 SVGIG (reference sequence). The germline V and J ends were trimmed by 3 bases and 4 bases, with 25 bases remaining between them.

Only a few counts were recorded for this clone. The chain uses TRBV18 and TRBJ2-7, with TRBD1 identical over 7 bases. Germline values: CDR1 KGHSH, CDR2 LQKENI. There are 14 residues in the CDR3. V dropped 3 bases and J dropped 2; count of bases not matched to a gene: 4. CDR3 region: CASSPQGQTYEQYF. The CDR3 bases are TGTGCCAGCTCACCGCAGGGACAGACCTACGAGCAGTACTTC.

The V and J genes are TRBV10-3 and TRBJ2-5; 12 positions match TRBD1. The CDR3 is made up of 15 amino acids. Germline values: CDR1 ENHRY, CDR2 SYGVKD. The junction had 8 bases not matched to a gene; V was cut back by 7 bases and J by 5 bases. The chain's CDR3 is CAINYRDRGLETQYF. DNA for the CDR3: TGTGCCATCAATTACCGGGACAGGGGGCTTGAGACCCAGTACTTC.

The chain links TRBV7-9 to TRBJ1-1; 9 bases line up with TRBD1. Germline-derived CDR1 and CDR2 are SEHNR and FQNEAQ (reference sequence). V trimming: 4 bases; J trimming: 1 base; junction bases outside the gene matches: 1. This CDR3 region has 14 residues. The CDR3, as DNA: TGTGCCAGCAGCTCGGACAGGGGGAACACTGAAGCTTTCTTT. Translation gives CASSSDRGNTEAFF. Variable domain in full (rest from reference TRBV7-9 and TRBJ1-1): DTGVSQNPRHKITKRGQNVTFRCDPISEHNRLYWYRQTLGQGPEFLTYFQNEAQLEKSRLLSDRFSAERPKGSFSTLEIQRTEQGDSAMYLCASSSDRGNTEAFFGQGTRLTVV.

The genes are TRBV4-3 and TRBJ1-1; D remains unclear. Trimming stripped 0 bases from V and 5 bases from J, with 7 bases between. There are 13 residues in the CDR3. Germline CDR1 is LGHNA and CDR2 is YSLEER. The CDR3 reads CASSQEKRTEAFF. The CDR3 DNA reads TGCGCCAGCAGCCAAGAGAAGAGAACTGAAGCTTTCTTT.

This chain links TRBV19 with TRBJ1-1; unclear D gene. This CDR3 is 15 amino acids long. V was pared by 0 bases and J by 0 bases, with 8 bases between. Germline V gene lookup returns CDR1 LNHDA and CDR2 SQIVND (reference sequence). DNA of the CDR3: TGTGCCAGTAGTATAGATCCCCCCGTGAACACTGAAGCTTTCTTT. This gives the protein CASSIDPPVNTEAFF.

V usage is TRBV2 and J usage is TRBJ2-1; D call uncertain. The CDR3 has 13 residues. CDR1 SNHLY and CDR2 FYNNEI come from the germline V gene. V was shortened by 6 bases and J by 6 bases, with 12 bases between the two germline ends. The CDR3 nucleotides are TGTGCCAGCAGCGAACAGTTGTTCAATGAGCAGTTCTTC. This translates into CASSEQLFNEQFF.